The rows below give T cell receptor beta chains drawn from one sample of a study of regulatory T cells in long-lasting Graves disease. MiXCR, applied by TCRdb to the multiplex PCR reads, yields one record per CDR3 protein. Of about 290,000 distinct CDR3 sequences listed, around a fifth are singletons. The material was peripheral blood mononuclear cells (PBMCs), obtained when the disease was refractory, from a patient treated with antithyroid drugs. The receptors stem from a female donor with Graves disease. The CDR3 runs from the conserved cysteine through the conserved F or W. The order of the fields is J gene, D gene, clone size, V gene, CDR3 DNA, CDR3 protein. A D gene is named only where the DNA matches it firmly. Size is omitted from some rows. Given values are once, few, many or a class for expanded clones.

TRBJ1-1 | NA | NA | TRBV4-3 | TGCGCCAGCAGCCAAGACCTAGACGCAGGCGCAGGAGGCTGGAACACTGAAGCTTTCTTT | CASSQDLDAGAGGWNTEAFF
TRBJ2-5 | NA | few | TRBV6-1 | TGTGCCAGCAGTGAGCTCAGGCTCCCCCAAGAGACCCAGTACTTC | CASSELRLPQETQYF
TRBJ2-7 | NA | many | TRBV11-2 | TGTGCCAGCAGCTTCATCACAGGTACCTACGAGCAGTACTTC | CASSFITGTYEQYF
TRBJ2-7 | NA | NA | TRBV6-1 | TGTGCCAGCAGTCCCAACGGCGGCCTCTACGAGCAGTACTTC | CASSPNGGLYEQYF
TRBJ2-5 | NA | NA | TRBV15 | TGTGCCACCAGCGAGGGAGGCGGCGAGACCCAGTACTTC | CATSEGGGETQYF
TRBJ2-5 | TRBD1 | many | TRBV6-1 | TGTGCCAGCAGTGAACAGGGGGCAGGGACCCAGTACTTC | CASSEQGAGTQYF
TRBJ1-6 | TRBD1 | few | TRBV30 | TGTGCCTGGAGGGGACAGTTGAGCGCATCACCCCTCCACTTT | CAWRGQLSASPLHF
TRBJ2-7 | NA | many | TRBV5-1 | TGCGCCAGCAGCGTTGGCGGGGAAGCGGGCTACGAGCAGTACTTC | CASSVGGEAGYEQYF
TRBJ1-2 | NA | many | TRBV7-2 | TGTGCCAGCACCTTGGGACCGTCTTTACCGGGTGGTGGCTACACCTTC | CASTLGPSLPGGGYTF
TRBJ2-3 | NA | many | TRBV11-1 | TGTGCCAGCAGCTTGGGCAGTAGCACAGATACGCAGTATTTT | CASSLGSSTDTQYF
TRBJ1-2 | NA | few | TRBV27 | TGTGCCGGGGGGCTCCGGGACGGCTATGGCTACACCTTC | CAGGLRDGYGYTF
TRBJ2-7 | TRBD2 | many | TRBV6-2/TRBV6-3 | TGTGCCAGCAGTTACTCGAGGCCTAGCGGGGCCCACGAGCAGTACTTC | CASSYSRPSGAHEQYF
TRBJ2-5 | NA | many | TRBV20-1 | TGCAGTGCTAGAGGAAACACAGGGAAGCAAGAGACCCAGTACTTC | CSARGNTGKQETQYF
TRBJ2-5 | TRBD1 | NA | TRBV5-1 | TGCGCCAGCAGCTTGGTTTTAAGGGGACAGCAGACCCAGTACTTC | CASSLVLRGQQTQYF
TRBJ2-5 | NA | many | TRBV9 | TGTGCCAGCAGCGTATTTCTCGGAGAGACCCAGTACTTC | CASSVFLGETQYF
TRBJ2-1 | NA | once | TRBV7-8 | TGTGCCAGCAGCTTAGCGGGAGGCTTGTATGAGCAGTTCTTC | CASSLAGGLYEQFF
TRBJ1-1 | NA | NA | TRBV7-6 | TGTGCCAGCAGCACTCGCGGTAGGCGAATCACCTCTGCCAAATCTCCGAATATGAACACTGAAGCTTTCTTT | CASSTRGRRITSAKSPNMNTEAFF
TRBJ1-2 | NA | many | TRBV12-3/TRBV12-4 | TGTGCCAGCAGTTTCTATGGCTACACCTTC | CASSFYGYTF
TRBJ2-5 | NA | few | TRBV24-1 | TGTGCCACCAGTGATACCAACCGGCTAGAGACCCAGTACTTC | CATSDTNRLETQYF
TRBJ1-2 | NA | NA | TRBV25-1 | TGTGCCAGCAGTCCAAACCTCGGACAGAAAACTAACTATGGCTACACCTTC | CASSPNLGQKTNYGYTF
TRBJ2-7 | TRBD2 | many | TRBV28 | TGTGCCAGCAGGTTGGGGGGGACTAGTCCCTACGAGCAGTACTTC | CASRLGGTSPYEQYF
TRBJ2-5 | TRBD2 | NA | TRBV10-3 | TGTGCCATCGGGACTAGCGGGCAAGAGACCCAGTACTTC | CAIGTSGQETQYF
TRBJ2-7 | NA | many | TRBV28 | TGTGCCAGCAGTTTTTGGAGAAACTCCTACGAGCAGTACTTC | CASSFWRNSYEQYF
TRBJ1-4 | NA | many | TRBV28 | TGTGCCAGCAGCCTATACATGGACACCACAACTAATGAAAAACTGTTTTTT | CASSLYMDTTTNEKLFF
TRBJ2-7 | NA | many | TRBV11-2 | TGTGCCAGCAGCTCCTTTAGAGAGCAGTACTTC | CASSSFREQYF
TRBJ2-7 | NA | many | TRBV12-3/TRBV12-4 | TGTGCCAGCAGCCCCCGGGGCCGGCTCTACGAGCAGTACTTC | CASSPRGRLYEQYF
TRBJ1-1 | NA | few | TRBV6-5 | TGTGCCAGCAGTTCGCAGGGTATAGATCGGTTGAACACTGAAGCTTTCTTT | CASSSQGIDRLNTEAFF
TRBJ2-4 | NA | many | TRBV30 | TGTGCCTGGAGTACAAAAAACATTCAGTACTTC | CAWSTKNIQYF
TRBJ2-7 | TRBD1 | many | TRBV15 | TGTGCCACCAGCAGCAGGGGGCTCACCTACGAGCAGTACTTC | CATSSRGLTYEQYF
TRBJ2-7 | NA | few | TRBV7-2 | TGTGCCAGCAGCCTCGAGAGAGCCACCGAGCAGTACTTC | CASSLERATEQYF
TRBJ2-4 | NA | few | TRBV6-1 | TGTGCCAGCAGGACTGCTGAGCGAGACCTCTTCAACATTCAGTACTTC | CASRTAERDLFNIQYF
TRBJ2-3 | NA | few | TRBV7-3 | TGTGCCAGCAGCTCCAGAGGACTACTCACAGATACGCAGTATTTT | CASSSRGLLTDTQYF
TRBJ2-5 | TRBD2 | few | TRBV6-5 | TGTGCCAGCAGTTCTGGGCGCGCTAGCGGGAGTGCAGAGACCCAGTACTTC | CASSSGRASGSAETQYF
TRBJ1-1 | TRBD1 | many | TRBV12-3/TRBV12-4 | TGTGCCAGCAGCTTACTTACAGGGGGCACTGAAGCTTTCTTT | CASSLLTGGTEAFF
TRBJ2-3 | NA | many | TRBV28 | TGTGCCAGCAGGTCAACGGGACTCCTTAAAGCCACAGATACGCAGTATTTT | CASRSTGLLKATDTQYF
TRBJ1-3 | TRBD1 | NA | TRBV7-2 | TGTGCCAGCAGCTTGGGACAGGGATGGGGTAACACCATATATTTT | CASSLGQGWGNTIYF
TRBJ2-7 | TRBD1 | few | TRBV28 | TGTGCCAGCAGTGATCACAGGGGGGTCTACGAGCAGTACTTC | CASSDHRGVYEQYF
TRBJ2-2 | NA | NA | TRBV24-1 | TGTGCCACCAGTGATTTGCGGCTGGGGGAGCTGTTTTTT | CATSDLRLGELFF
TRBJ2-1 | NA | NA | TRBV29-1 | TGCAGCGGGGGGGGGGGCGTGGATGAGCAGTTCTTC | CSGGGGVDEQFF
TRBJ1-1 | NA | NA | TRBV30 | TGTGCCTGGAGTGTAGAAAGTAGGGAACGAGCTTTCTTT | CAWSVESRERAFF
TRBJ2-2 | NA | many | TRBV4-2 | TGTGCCAGCACCCGGTCAATGGGGAACACCGGGGAGCTGTTTTTT | CASTRSMGNTGELFF
TRBJ2-5 | NA | many | TRBV24-1 | TGTGCCACCAGTGATTTAGAGACCCAGTACTTC | CATSDLETQYF
TRBJ1-2 | NA | many | TRBV28 | TGTGCCAGCAGTTCCGTTCGGGGCTACACCTTC | CASSSVRGYTF
TRBJ2-7 | NA | few | TRBV15 | TGTGCCACCAGCAGAACCCCTACGGGTAGCTCCTACGAGCAGTACTTC | CATSRTPTGSSYEQYF
TRBJ2-5 | TRBD2 | many | TRBV29-1 | TGCAGCGCCGGATCTAGCGGTGCGCGGGAAGAGACCCAGTACTTC | CSAGSSGAREETQYF
TRBJ2-7 | TRBD1 | many | TRBV29-1 | TGCAGCGTTGTGGACAGGACCACCTACGAGCAGTACTTC | CSVVDRTTYEQYF
TRBJ2-7 | NA | NA | TRBV29-1 | TGCAGCGTTGTCCAAACCGACTACGAGCAGTACTTC | CSVVQTDYEQYF
TRBJ2-2 | NA | many | TRBV28 | TGTGCCAGCAGTCTGGAACAGCGCCGAGAGCGGTTCCGGACCGGGGAGCTGTTTTTT | CASSLEQRRERFRTGELFF
TRBJ1-5 | NA | NA | TRBV28 | TGTGCCAGCAGTTTAGGATACCGGCCCCAGCATTTT | CASSLGYRPQHF
TRBJ1-5 | TRBD1 | NA | TRBV29-1 | TGCAGCGTTTCCCGCGGGAGGGAGGGGGCATGGGATCAGCCCCAGCATTTT | CSVSRGREGAWDQPQHF
TRBJ1-1 | TRBD1 | NA | TRBV6-9 | TGTGCCAGCAGTTTAGGACAGGAGACCGAAGCTTTCTTT | CASSLGQETEAFF
TRBJ1-2 | NA | once | TRBV7-9 | TGTACCAGCACCGCCCTCAGGGTCCGATTCTCCTATGGCTACACCTTC | CTSTALRVRFSYGYTF
TRBJ1-6 | NA | many | TRBV12-3/TRBV12-4 | TGTGCCAGCAGTTTAGAGTTCGATAATTCACCCCTCCACTTT | CASSLEFDNSPLHF
TRBJ2-2 | TRBD2 | NA | TRBV10-3 | TGTGCCGCCACTAGCGGGACGAACACCGGGGAGCTGTTTTTT | CAATSGTNTGELFF
TRBJ1-1 | NA | many | TRBV30 | TGTGCCTGGTCCCAGGGGCTGAACACTGAAGCTTTCTTT | CAWSQGLNTEAFF
TRBJ1-1 | NA | many | TRBV7-6 | TGTGCCAGCAGCTCGGAGACGACGGACATGAACACTGAAGCTTTCTTT | CASSSETTDMNTEAFF
TRBJ2-5 | NA | NA | TRBV28 | TGTGCCAGCAGATCGACAGTTCTCGGGCAAGAGACCCAGTACTTC | CASRSTVLGQETQYF
TRBJ2-5 | TRBD1 | NA | TRBV29-1 | TGCAGTTTACCGGGACAGGGTACAGAGACCCAGTACTTC | CSLPGQGTETQYF
TRBJ1-6 | TRBD1 | many | TRBV28 | TGTGCCAGCAGAGGCGCAGGGGGATATTCACCCCTCCACTTT | CASRGAGGYSPLHF
TRBJ2-2 | TRBD1 | many | TRBV15 | TGTGCCACCAGCAGACCGGGACAGGGAACGGTGGCCACCGGGGAGCTGTTTTTT | CATSRPGQGTVATGELFF